The 3 T cell receptor beta chains given below trace back to one sample, sequenced in a study of blood T cells in healthy people across ages. Then a second PCR, running about 6 to 12 cycles, was carried out with a sample-barcoded 5' primer and a J-beta primer mix. TCRdb used MiXCR to reprocess the 5' RACE reads, holding one entry per CDR3 protein. Of over 950,000 distinct CDR3 sequences detected, approximately 50% appear once; the ten largest clones hold about 22%. The sequencing sample was made of blood. Receptors were obtained from a woman aged 55-70 years in good health.

The rearrangement joins TRBV28 to TRBJ2-4; D not resolved. V was cut by 5 bases and J by 0 bases, with 8 bases left in between. The germline gives CDR1 MDHEN, CDR2 SYDVKM. CDR3 length equals 14 residues. This chain's CDR3 is CASSAKLAKNIQYF. CDR3 coding DNA: TGTGCCAGCAGTGCTAAGTTAGCCAAAAACATTCAGTACTTC.

This clonotype occurred a few times. V is TRBV20-1 and J is TRBJ2-4; 9 bases match TRBD1. Germline loops: CDR1 DFQATT, CDR2 SNEGSKA (reference sequence). The CDR3 length is 13 residues. Trimming cost V 6 bases and J 6 bases; bases outside gene matches: 6. This CDR3 reads CSANRGRGNIQYF. DNA for the CDR3: TGCAGTGCAAACAGGGGGCGGGGAAACATTCAGTACTTC.

This clonotype came up many times. The chain carries TRBV29-1 and TRBJ2-2; D gene unclear. Germline CDR1 is SQVTM and CDR2 is ANQGSEA. Trimming shortened V by 2 bases and J by 4 bases, and 5 bases separated the two germline ends. CDR3 size: 12 residues. The CDR3 sequence: CSVEFGTGELFF. The CDR3 DNA sequence: TGCAGCGTTGAATTTGGCACCGGGGAGCTGTTTTTT.